Included here is one T cell receptor beta chain sequence, with context. What it recognizes is unknown. This entry is derived from a study of shared clonotypes between healthy human individuals. Trimming took 5 bases from V and 6 from J; bases not matched to a gene: 13. Germline CDR1 SEHNR, CDR2 FQNEAQ (reference sequence). This CDR3 is built from 16 residues. Study findings and constraints: Sequencing depth was a factor that was expected to affect clonotype sharing among donors.

It was CD45RO-negative cells, positively selected for CCR7, that made up naive CD8 cells, with terminally differentiated effector memory CD45RA+ cells excluded. Healthy HIV-negative adults without recent acute infections or vaccinations served as donors. Everyone who donated was a Caucasian adult who lived in Nashville, Tennessee. Generated by immunoSEQ multiplex PCR, the TCRdb table keeps only in-frame clones and is missing some. This sample has about 650,000 clones, with nearly 97% found just once. The chain links TRBV7-9 to TRBJ2-7; TRBD2 aligns across 10 bases. The sequenced sample consisted of naive CD8+ T cells sorted from blood. This sequence was found in a woman in her 30s in good health. The CDR3 reads CASSVEGGLAGVEQYF. The CDR3 nucleotides read TGTGCCAGCAGCGTAGAGGGGGGGCTAGCGGGAGTCGAGCAGTACTTC.